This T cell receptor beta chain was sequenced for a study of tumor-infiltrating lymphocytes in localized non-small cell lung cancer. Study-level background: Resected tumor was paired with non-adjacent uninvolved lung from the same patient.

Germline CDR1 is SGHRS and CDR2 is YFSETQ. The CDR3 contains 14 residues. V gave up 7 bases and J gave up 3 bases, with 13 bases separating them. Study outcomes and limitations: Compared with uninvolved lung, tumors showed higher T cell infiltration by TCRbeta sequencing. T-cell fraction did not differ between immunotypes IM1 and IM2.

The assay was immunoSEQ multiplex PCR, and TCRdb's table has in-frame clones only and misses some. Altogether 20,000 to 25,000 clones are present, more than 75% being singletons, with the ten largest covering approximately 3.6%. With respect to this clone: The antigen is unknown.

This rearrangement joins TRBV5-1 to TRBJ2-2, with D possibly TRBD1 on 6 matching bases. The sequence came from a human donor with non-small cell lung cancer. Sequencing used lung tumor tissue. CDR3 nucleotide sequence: TGCGCCAGCGAAGACAGGCGGCACACCGGGGAGCTGTTTTTT. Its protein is CASEDRRHTGELFF.